This T cell receptor (beta chain) was recovered during a study of CD8+CD57+ T cells in acquired aplastic anemia. Findings of the study overall: Overlap between patients and controls comprised some 31 CD8+ CDR3 sequences. The study found no significant CD8+ Simpson's diversity difference between patients and controls.

CD8+CD57+ cell expansion, shown by flow cytometry, had occurred in the patients selected for sequencing. At the time of blood sampling, patients had not yet received any therapy. TCR beta VDJ and CDR3 profiles were obtained from a genomic DNA template. Via MiXCR, TCRdb re-called the reads, giving one row per CDR3 protein. The profile shows approximately 300,000 distinct CDR3 sequences, roughly 59% of them singletons. This clonotype was recorded a few times. Its target is unknown. Germline assignment: CDR1 SGHTA and CDR2 FQGNSA. CDR3 size: 15 residues. V was clipped by 3 bases and J by 0 bases, with 10 bases between them.

J is TRBJ2-3 and V is TRBV7-2; D perhaps matches TRBD2 (6 bases). This receptor was taken from a human donor with aplastic anemia. The specimen was sorted CD4+, CD8+, or CD8+CD57+ T cells (not recorded which) from PBMCs. The CDR3 protein is CASSFRGMSTDTQYF. CDR3 DNA sequence: TGTGCCAGCAGCTTTCGGGGGATGAGCACAGATACGCAGTATTTT.